This T cell receptor (beta chain) comes out of a study of beta chain features in type 1 diabetes (dated 2018 in TCRdb). The study in broad terms: No differences in mean age, gender distribution, total cell number or subset yield were found between patients and healthy donors. A total of around 100 million sorted cells were examined across all samples, and RNA yield correlated strongly with the number of cells per subset. The study compared TCRB repertoires of sorted circulating CD4+ T cell subsets between recently diagnosed type 1 diabetes patients and matched healthy donors. Regulatory and stem cell-like memory subsets were isolated from only 8 patients and about eight healthy donors, whereas naive and central memory subsets came from all 28 donors.

The entire amount of isolated RNA was reverse transcribed using the High Capacity cDNA Reverse Transcription Kit, so the sequenced TCRB transcripts were expressed ones. Deep immunoSEQ sequencing was applied to naive, central memory and regulatory T cell samples, giving an average of about 3.8 million total reads per sample. Sorted cells were lysed in RLT buffer and RNA was extracted with DNase-treated RNeasy Micro or Mini kits, depending on cell number. To prevent cross-contamination, every cell subset was processed on its own, while patient and healthy donor samples were processed together. The immunoSEQ multiplex PCR was used to amplify TCRB sequences from cDNA, generating 87-bp fragments that spanned the CDR3 region. Sequencing of the amplicons was done on the Illumina HiSeq platform. The published analysis was carried out like this. PCR bias was computationally corrected using synthetic template baselines, reads within Hamming distance 2 were collapsed, and singletons that could not be merged were discarded. Reads were aligned against IMGT so that V, D and J genes, CDR3 length and insertions or deletions at six rearrangement sites could be assigned. Within each subset, clonotype counts were normalized to sorted cell number, after which true diversity and Gini coefficients were computed with the tcR R package. Repertoire sharing was quantified using the overlap coefficient calculated on TCRB nucleotide sequences. Out-of-frame TCRB sequences from naive cells were analyzed as a proxy for the pre-selection repertoire. TCRdb holds this immuneACCESS table with in-frame rearrangements only. Some clones are missing; in checked studies, unresolved V genes explain under half, and the rest has no known cause. The DNA was the basis for D and trimming; V, J and clone size are from that table. Here the sample has 390,000 or so clones; approximately 15% occur a single time. The ten largest clones capture roughly 0.035% of the sample.

CDR1 and CDR2 are read off the germline V gene as SNHLY and FYNNEI. Spanning cysteine to phenylalanine, the CDR3 consists of 11 amino acids. Solely the CDR3 DNA is kept, with 33 bases framed from the first base. V loses 2 bases of germline sequence and J loses 5 bases, and the interval between the two ends is 4 bases. Each donor gave one peripheral blood draw, roughly 120 mL on average, collected into heparinised tubes. A BD FACSAria II and a panel including CD45RO, CCR7, CD25, CD127, CD95 and CD27 were used to sort naive, central memory, regulatory and stem cell-like memory CD4+ T cells. Purity was above 95% for every sorted population. PBMCs were isolated immediately by Lymphoprep density gradient centrifugation and stained directly without culture. Samples were stained and sorted in pairs, with one healthy donor and one patient per experiment, so that batch effects were minimized. About this clone itself: Its antigen specificity is not known. There are no base qualities to consult, and no much larger clone falls within one base. This same CDR3 is encoded by further DNA sequences in the sample.

Study-wide findings and limitations: Naive, central memory and regulatory TCRB repertoires appeared more similar among patients than among healthy donors. At VDJ recombination sites, patients with type 1 diabetes made fewer insertions and deleted more nucleotides, a pattern implying thymic rearrangement abnormalities. Type 1 diabetes patients showed a moderate but significant shortening of TCRB CDR3 length in all four CD4+ subsets. Shorter templates might have been favored by PCR, but patient and control samples were amplified and corrected together, so both groups would have been affected equally by any skew. Because the HLA sub-analyses included only small numbers of individuals, any influence of HLA type on TCRB rearrangement was left unresolved. Because cDNA was sequenced instead of genomic DNA, activated cells with high expression could be over-represented, although the groups did not differ in activation or CD3 levels.

The clonotype comes from a man aged 25-45 years in good health. The chain employs TRBV2 and TRBJ2-7; there is no confident call for the D gene. Sequencing was carried out using naive CD4+ T cells from blood. In the paper's terms, the cell subset or site label means: true naive CD4+ T cells. The base sequence is TGTGCCAGCAGTGAAAGGCACGAGCAGTACTTC. It encodes CASSERHEQYF.